Listed below are T cell receptor beta chains from one sample, sequenced in a study of blood T cells in healthy people across ages. TCRdb analysed the 5' RACE reads with MiXCR anew, one entry per CDR3 protein. Of around 710,000 distinct CDR3 sequences in the sample, roughly 45% are singletons; the top ten hold 20%. Sequencing was performed on blood. The receptors derive from a woman aged 55-69 years in good health. Each CDR3 is given with its conserved first and last residue. D genes are given only for firm matches. Clone size is given for some rows only: seen once, a few or many times, or a class if the clone is expanded.

CDR3 protein: CASSLEGQAGANVLTF
CDR3 DNA: TGTGCCAGCAGTTTAGAAGGACAGGCTGGGGCCAACGTCCTGACTTTC
D gene: TRBD1
V gene: TRBV28
clone size: -
J gene: TRBJ2-6

CDR3 protein: CSARDALAVQETQYF
CDR3 DNA: TGCAGTGCTAGAGATGCGCTAGCGGTCCAAGAGACCCAGTACTTC
D gene: TRBD2
V gene: TRBV20-1
clone size: -
J gene: TRBJ2-5

CDR3 protein: CASRSSGARDKETQFF
CDR3 DNA: TGTGCCAGCAGGTCCTCAGGGGCGCGAGATAAGGAGACCCAGTTCTTC
D gene: -
V gene: TRBV6-1
clone size: -
J gene: TRBJ2-1

CDR3 protein: CASSPTGQTYEQYF
CDR3 DNA: TGTGCCAGCAGTCCAACGGGACAAACCTACGAGCAGTACTTC
D gene: -
V gene: TRBV6-2/TRBV6-3
clone size: -
J gene: TRBJ2-7

CDR3 protein: CASSLVGQRSTDTQYF
CDR3 DNA: TGCGCCAGCAGCTTGGTTGGACAGCGAAGCACAGATACGCAGTATTTT
D gene: -
V gene: TRBV5-1
clone size: few
J gene: TRBJ2-3

CDR3 protein: CATRGAGTSGREQYF
CDR3 DNA: TGTGCCACCCGGGGCGCCGGGACTAGCGGGAGAGAGCAGTACTTC
D gene: TRBD2
V gene: TRBV6-1
clone size: few
J gene: TRBJ2-7

CDR3 protein: CAISEGRGSSGANVLTF
CDR3 DNA: TGTGCCATCAGTGAGGGCCGGGGTTCATCTGGGGCCAACGTCCTGACTTTC
D gene: -
V gene: TRBV10-3
clone size: many
J gene: TRBJ2-6

CDR3 protein: CASSLRVLAGGINEQFF
CDR3 DNA: TGTGCCAGCAGTTTAAGGGTACTAGCGGGGGGAATCAATGAGCAGTTCTTC
D gene: TRBD2
V gene: TRBV27
clone size: few
J gene: TRBJ2-1

CDR3 protein: CSATGAGGYTF
CDR3 DNA: TGCAGCGCAACAGGGGCCGGGGGCTACACCTTC
D gene: TRBD1
V gene: TRBV29-1
clone size: -
J gene: TRBJ1-2

CDR3 protein: CASTQGPYYEQYF
CDR3 DNA: TGTGCCAGCACTCAGGGGCCCTACTACGAGCAGTACTTC
D gene: -
V gene: TRBV6-5
clone size: -
J gene: TRBJ2-7

CDR3 protein: CTSSFTRQDQETQFF
CDR3 DNA: TGTACCAGCAGCTTTACGAGACAAGACCAAGAGACCCAGTTCTTC
D gene: -
V gene: TRBV5-6
clone size: -
J gene: TRBJ2-1

CDR3 protein: CASSQPGLAGRVEQFF
CDR3 DNA: TGTGCCAGCAGCCAACCCGGACTAGCGGGGAGGGTCGAGCAGTTCTTC
D gene: TRBD2
V gene: TRBV3-1
clone size: -
J gene: TRBJ2-1

CDR3 protein: CSVGPGFTGELFF
CDR3 DNA: TGCAGCGTGGGGCCGGGTTTCACCGGGGAGCTGTTTTTT
D gene: -
V gene: TRBV29-1
clone size: few
J gene: TRBJ2-2

CDR3 protein: CASSPRLAGGPNMYEQYF
CDR3 DNA: TGTGCCAGCAGTCCGCGACTAGCGGGAGGGCCGAATATGTATGAGCAGTACTTC
D gene: TRBD2
V gene: TRBV27
clone size: -
J gene: TRBJ2-5

CDR3 protein: CASSVAANYEQYF
CDR3 DNA: TGTGCCAGCAGCGTAGCGGCCAACTACGAGCAGTACTTC
D gene: -
V gene: TRBV7-2
clone size: few
J gene: TRBJ2-7

CDR3 protein: CASSVTGVSSGYTF
CDR3 DNA: TGTGCCAGCAGTGTGACAGGGGTTTCTTCTGGCTACACCTTC
D gene: TRBD1
V gene: TRBV28
clone size: -
J gene: TRBJ1-2

CDR3 protein: CASSQNRGGSPLHF
CDR3 DNA: TGTGCCAGCAGTCAAAATAGGGGTGGTTCACCCCTCCACTTT
D gene: -
V gene: TRBV12-3/TRBV12-4
clone size: -
J gene: TRBJ1-6

CDR3 protein: CARSDGGQGVSYTF
CDR3 DNA: TGTGCCCGCAGTGATGGGGGACAGGGTGTAAGCTACACCTTC
D gene: TRBD1
V gene: TRBV6-4
clone size: -
J gene: TRBJ1-2

CDR3 protein: CASSSYEKAGGRAIQYF
CDR3 DNA: TGTGCCAGCAGCTCCTACGAGAAAGCGGGGGGGCGTGCCATTCAGTACTTC
D gene: TRBD2
V gene: TRBV7-9
clone size: few
J gene: TRBJ2-4

CDR3 protein: CASSVALRETQYF
CDR3 DNA: TGTGCCAGCAGCGTAGCTCTCAGAGAGACCCAGTACTTC
D gene: -
V gene: TRBV7-2
clone size: few
J gene: TRBJ2-5

CDR3 protein: CSVSPVSTRETQYF
CDR3 DNA: TGCAGCGTTTCCCCCGTCTCGACCAGGGAGACCCAGTACTTC
D gene: -
V gene: TRBV29-1
clone size: few
J gene: TRBJ2-5

CDR3 protein: CSANRYQETQYF
CDR3 DNA: TGCAGTGCTAACCGGTACCAAGAGACCCAGTACTTC
D gene: -
V gene: TRBV20-1
clone size: -
J gene: TRBJ2-5

CDR3 protein: CASSLMGVAGPYEQYF
CDR3 DNA: TGTGCCAGCAGCTTAATGGGGGTAGCGGGTCCCTACGAGCAGTACTTC
D gene: TRBD2
V gene: TRBV7-2
clone size: -
J gene: TRBJ2-7

CDR3 protein: CSAAKVTNEKLFF
CDR3 DNA: TGCAGCGCCGCAAAGGTTACTAATGAAAAACTGTTTTTT
D gene: -
V gene: TRBV20-1
clone size: -
J gene: TRBJ1-4

CDR3 protein: CAWSGTSGGNEQFF
CDR3 DNA: TGTGCCTGGAGTGGAACTAGCGGGGGTAATGAGCAGTTCTTC
D gene: TRBD2
V gene: TRBV30
clone size: -
J gene: TRBJ2-1

CDR3 protein: CASSQDTKGQGEAFF
CDR3 DNA: TGCGCCAGCAGCCAAGATACTAAAGGACAGGGTGAAGCTTTCTTT
D gene: TRBD1
V gene: TRBV4-3
clone size: -
J gene: TRBJ1-1

CDR3 protein: CASSVEGLYHNEQFF
CDR3 DNA: TGTGCCAGCAGCGTAGAAGGGCTCTATCACAATGAGCAGTTCTTC
D gene: -
V gene: TRBV9
clone size: -
J gene: TRBJ2-1

CDR3 protein: CASSRGPIGGYTF
CDR3 DNA: TGTGCCAGCAGTAGGGGACCTATAGGCGGCTACACCTTC
D gene: -
V gene: TRBV27
clone size: -
J gene: TRBJ1-2

CDR3 protein: CATTWGANQPQHF
CDR3 DNA: TGTGCCACTACGTGGGGTGCAAATCAGCCCCAGCATTTT
D gene: -
V gene: TRBV12-3/TRBV12-4
clone size: -
J gene: TRBJ1-5

CDR3 protein: CASSVGFRENTEAFF
CDR3 DNA: TGTGCCAGCAGCGTAGGCTTTAGGGAGAACACTGAAGCTTTCTTT
D gene: -
V gene: TRBV9
clone size: -
J gene: TRBJ1-1

CDR3 protein: CASSQDWLAGQQYF
CDR3 DNA: TGCGCCAGCAGCCAAGATTGGCTAGCGGGGCAGCAGTACTTC
D gene: TRBD2
V gene: TRBV4-3
clone size: many
J gene: TRBJ2-7

CDR3 protein: CSARGTFSGLSEETQYF
CDR3 DNA: TGCAGTGCTAGAGGCACCTTTTCGGGGCTCTCGGAAGAGACCCAGTACTTC
D gene: -
V gene: TRBV20-1
clone size: -
J gene: TRBJ2-5

CDR3 protein: CASSFARGTNEQYF
CDR3 DNA: TGTGCCAGCAGTTTTGCCCGGGGTACCAACGAGCAGTACTTC
D gene: -
V gene: TRBV12-3/TRBV12-4
clone size: -
J gene: TRBJ2-7

CDR3 protein: CATSRWDRGETQYF
CDR3 DNA: TGTGCCACCAGCAGATGGGACAGGGGAGAGACCCAGTACTTC
D gene: TRBD1
V gene: TRBV15
clone size: few
J gene: TRBJ2-5

CDR3 protein: CSATTTAGVAHEQYF
CDR3 DNA: TGCAGTGCAACCACAACAGCGGGAGTTGCCCACGAGCAGTACTTC
D gene: TRBD2
V gene: TRBV20-1
clone size: -
J gene: TRBJ2-7

CDR3 protein: CASRAGGDTEAFF
CDR3 DNA: TGTGCCAGCAGAGCAGGGGGGGACACTGAAGCTTTCTTT
D gene: TRBD1
V gene: TRBV6-1
clone size: once
J gene: TRBJ1-1

CDR3 protein: CASTGTGQGKNTF
CDR3 DNA: TGTGCCAGCACCGGGACGGGACAGGGGAAGAACACCTTC
D gene: TRBD1
V gene: TRBV6-2/TRBV6-3
clone size: few
J gene: TRBJ1-2